This T cell receptor (beta chain) was obtained from a study of T cell responses to AZD1222 COVID-19 vaccine (TCRdb year 2021). The study in broad terms: TCR sequencing was performed for roughly 250 trial participants, of whom 200 to 210 were given two doses of AZD1222 and around 25 were given two doses of MenACWY control vaccine. Trial participants were enrolled by age into subgroups of 18-55, 56-69 and 70-plus years, and roughly 150, 30 and 60 TCR-sequenced participants, respectively, were included in these subgroups. Summary of the overall study and its limitations: CD4 TCRs associated with the vaccine covered the entire spike protein, and the dominant responses were in regions 160-218 and 743-854. After two AZD1222 doses, both the breadth and the depth of spike-specific TCRs were significantly higher than at day 0 and than in MenACWY recipients. Participants were mostly white British and included more females than males, and it was suggested by the authors that clonal diversity may have been underestimated. Conclusions about previously exposed vaccinees are limited because only six or seven AZD1222 recipients were SARS-CoV-2 seropositive at baseline. Epitopes outside the regions mutated in the B.1.351 and B.1.1.7 variants were reportedly recognized by nearly half of the unique spike-specific TCRs. Because no samples from the day 14 peak response were available, repertoires could be characterized only after the peak T cell response. The 56-69-year group was small, and its depth increase did not reach significance, likely because of low power.

Details on this clone: Its cognate antigen has yet to be identified. Base-call qualities are not available, and no considerably larger clone is one nucleotide away.

A distance of 10 bases separates the germline ends of V and J, which lose 3 bases and 8 bases respectively. The CDR3 covers 12 residues, taking in both the cysteine and the phenylalanine. Only the CDR3 region is kept as DNA, spanning 36 bases read in frame from base 1. The germline V gene supplies CDR1 MDHEN and CDR2 SYDVKM. The CDR3 regions of human TCRbeta chains were analyzed by immunosequencing. In the paper's pipeline: TCRs in the repertoires were matched against a reference library of SARS-CoV-2-specific TCRs that had been generated with the MIRA antigen-specificity platform. Breadth meant the fraction of unique TCRs that were SARS-CoV-2-associated, whereas depth meant the fraction of total T cells that were SARS-CoV-2-associated. Using the MIRA data, each spike-specific TCR was mapped to the spike region that the TCR reacts to and placed in a CD4 or CD8 class. Log10-transformed breadth and depth values were compared by one-way ANOVA with Sidak's multiple comparisons tests. As stored in TCRdb, this immuneACCESS dataset retains in-frame rearrangements with V and J assigned. A fraction of the clones does not appear; measured against another copy, unresolved V genes explain less than half of the discrepancy, and the remainder lacks a known reason. V and J calls and clone size come straight from that table; D and trimming were deduced from the DNA. The sample yields tens of thousands of clones; roughly 90% were counted once. The ten largest clones add up to approximately 4.5% of the sample.

The time point label for this specimen denotes: about 28 days (+/-7) after the second vaccine dose. AZD1222 recipients with second doses at about 4 weeks or about 12 weeks were pooled, because spike-specific TCR depth and breadth did not differ between schedules. Vaccinee samples were obtained from the UK trials COV001 and COV002, which included a single-blind randomized controlled phase 2/3 trial of AZD1222 (ChAdOx1 nCoV-19) in healthy adults. Trial participant PBMC samples were collected at day 0 and day 28 after the second dose for TCRbeta chain sequencing. This sample comprised peripheral blood, obtained 28 days after the second AZD1222 dose. The receptor comes from an adult who received the AZD1222 COVID-19 vaccine. Recombination joined TRBV28 with TRBJ1-2; the D gene is unclear. The bases are TGTGCCAGCAGTTTCGTCCTCCGGGGCTACACCTTC. This codes for CASSFVLRGYTF.